This TCR beta chain originates from a study of cytomegalovirus exposure and HLA in healthy donors. Study as a whole: The Caucasian-associated ancestry cluster held 80% to 90% of 398 genotyped donors.

Study-wide findings and caveats: HLA-A and HLA-B allele assignments for most subjects were reportedly predicted accurately using TCR beta sequences. Beyond CMV serostatus, there was no information to go on about immune exposure.

The primer mix had 60 Vbeta and 13 Jbeta primers. Clones were sequenced by immunoSEQ multiplex PCR, and TCRdb holds only the in-frame ones, with some missing. This sample carries roughly 140,000 clones, more than 75% of them seen once, and the ten largest clones take roughly 4%. The CDR3 extends over 13 amino acids. Looked up from germline, CDR1 is SEHNR and CDR2 is FQNEAQ (reference sequence). With V trimmed by 10 bases and J by 2 bases, 7 bases remained unmatched. With regard to this clone: Its specificity is not known.

The material sequenced was PBMCs. The receptor's source is a man younger than 35 in good health and CMV-seronegative. The chain uses TRBV7-9 and TRBJ2-7, with 8 nucleotides matching TRBD2. The CDR3 nucleotides read TGTGCCATTAAACTCGGGGGGGCCTACGAGCAGTACTTC. Protein sequence: CAIKLGGAYEQYF.